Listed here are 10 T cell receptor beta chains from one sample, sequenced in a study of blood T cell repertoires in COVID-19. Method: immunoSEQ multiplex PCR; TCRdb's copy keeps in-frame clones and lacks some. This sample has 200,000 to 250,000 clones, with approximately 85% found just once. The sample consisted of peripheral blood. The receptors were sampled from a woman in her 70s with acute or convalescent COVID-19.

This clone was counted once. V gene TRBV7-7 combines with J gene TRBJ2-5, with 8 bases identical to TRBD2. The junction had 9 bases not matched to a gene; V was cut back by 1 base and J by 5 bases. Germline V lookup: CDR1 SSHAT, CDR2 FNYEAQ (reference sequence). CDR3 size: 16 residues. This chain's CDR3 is CASSLGFGGALETQYF. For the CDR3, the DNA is TGTGCCAGCAGCTTAGGGTTCGGGGGGGCCTTGGAGACCCAGTACTTC.

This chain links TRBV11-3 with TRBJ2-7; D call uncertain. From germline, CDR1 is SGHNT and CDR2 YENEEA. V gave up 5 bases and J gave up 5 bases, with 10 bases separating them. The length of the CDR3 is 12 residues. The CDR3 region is CASSREVNEQYF. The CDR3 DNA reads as TGTGCCAGCAGCCGCGAGGTCAACGAGCAGTACTTC.

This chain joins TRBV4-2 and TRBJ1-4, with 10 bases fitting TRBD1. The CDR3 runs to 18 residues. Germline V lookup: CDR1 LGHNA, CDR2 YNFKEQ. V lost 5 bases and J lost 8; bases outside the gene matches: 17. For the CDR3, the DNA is TGTGCCAGCAGCGTAGGGATCCCACTGGGACAGGGGAGGGAAAAACTGTTTTTT. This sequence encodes CASSVGIPLGQGREKLFF.

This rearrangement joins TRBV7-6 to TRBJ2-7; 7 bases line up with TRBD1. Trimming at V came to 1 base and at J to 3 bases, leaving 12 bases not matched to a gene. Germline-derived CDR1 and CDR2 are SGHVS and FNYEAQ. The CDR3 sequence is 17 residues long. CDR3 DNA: TGTGCCAGCAGCTTAGAAGGGGGCAAATGGGCTTACTACGAGCAGTACTTC. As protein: CASSLEGGKWAYYEQYF.

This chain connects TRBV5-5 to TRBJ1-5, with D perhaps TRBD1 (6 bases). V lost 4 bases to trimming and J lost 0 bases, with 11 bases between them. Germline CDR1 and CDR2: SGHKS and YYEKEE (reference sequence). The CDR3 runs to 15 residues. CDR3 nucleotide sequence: TGTGCCAGCAGCCGGACAGCAAATAGCAATCAGCCCCAGCATTTT. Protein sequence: CASSRTANSNQPQHF.

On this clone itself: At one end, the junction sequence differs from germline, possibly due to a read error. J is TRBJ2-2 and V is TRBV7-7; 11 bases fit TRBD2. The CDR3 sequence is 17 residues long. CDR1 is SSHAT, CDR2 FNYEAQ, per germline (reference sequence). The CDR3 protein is CASSLILAGANAGELFF. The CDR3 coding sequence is TGTGCTAGCAGCTTAATACTAGCGGGGGCAAACGCCGGGGAGCTGTTTTTT.

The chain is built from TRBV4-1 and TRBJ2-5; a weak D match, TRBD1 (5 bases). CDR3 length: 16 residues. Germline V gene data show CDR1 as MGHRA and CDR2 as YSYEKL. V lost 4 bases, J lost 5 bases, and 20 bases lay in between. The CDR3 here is CASSPRWAASGETQYF. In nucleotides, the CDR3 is TGCGCCAGCAGCCCCAGATGGGCGGCCTCAGGGGAGACCCAGTACTTC.

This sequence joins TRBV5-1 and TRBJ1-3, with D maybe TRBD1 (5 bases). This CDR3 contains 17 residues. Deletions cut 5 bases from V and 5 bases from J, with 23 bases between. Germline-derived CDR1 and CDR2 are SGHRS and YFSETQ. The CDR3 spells CASSGLYGGIRRNTIYF. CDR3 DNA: TGCGCCAGCAGTGGCTTATACGGGGGGATTCGGAGAAACACCATATATTTT.

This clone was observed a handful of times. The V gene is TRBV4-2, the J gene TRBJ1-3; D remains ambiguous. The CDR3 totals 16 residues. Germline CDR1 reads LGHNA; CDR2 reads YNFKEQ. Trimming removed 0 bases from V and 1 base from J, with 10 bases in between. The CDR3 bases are TGTGCCAGCAGCCAAGATGAGGGTAGATCTGGAAACACCATATATTTT. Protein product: CASSQDEGRSGNTIYF.

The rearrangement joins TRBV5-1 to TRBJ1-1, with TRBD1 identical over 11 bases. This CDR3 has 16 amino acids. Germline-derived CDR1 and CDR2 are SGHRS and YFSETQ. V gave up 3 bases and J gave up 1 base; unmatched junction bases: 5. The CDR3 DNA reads TGCGCCAGCAGCTCCGGGACAGGGGGTAGGAACACTGAAGCTTTCTTT. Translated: CASSSGTGGRNTEAFF.